A selection of T cell receptor beta chains follows, all from one sample in a study of T cell repertoires and HLA-DP antigens. No antigen has been identified for these receptors. The data were produced by immunoSEQ multiplex PCR, yet TCRdb's version contains in-frame clones alone and is incomplete. The table has around 70,000 clones, about four fifths seen once. The source material was CD4+ T cells from PBMCs. The receptors come from a man in his fifties or sixties in good health and CMV-seronegative. Each CDR3 is given with its conserved first and last residue. The D gene is left open where the match is weak. Part of the rows lack a size; the others show once, few, many or a class for expanded clones.

J	V	D	size	CDR3	DNA
TRBJ2-1	TRBV4-1	NA	NA	CASSQVNLGHNYNEQFF	TGCGCCAGCAGCCAAGTGAATTTAGGACACAACTACAATGAGCAGTTCTTC
TRBJ2-3	TRBV11-2	TRBD2	NA	CASSPFRGRADTQYF	TGTGCCAGCAGCCCCTTTCGGGGGAGGGCAGATACGCAGTATTTT
TRBJ1-1	TRBV9	NA	NA	CASSLDPNTEAFF	TGTGCCAGCAGTCTGGACCCGAACACTGAAGCTTTCTTT
TRBJ1-5	TRBV11-3	NA	NA	CASSSLGINQPQHF	TGTGCCAGCAGCTCTTTGGGCATCAATCAGCCCCAGCATTTT
TRBJ1-5	TRBV7-6	NA	NA	CASSFGGNQPQHF	TGTGCCAGCAGCTTCGGCGGCAATCAGCCCCAGCATTTT
TRBJ1-1	TRBV4-1	NA	NA	CASSRDWDTEAFF	TGCGCCAGCAGCCGGGACTGGGACACTGAAGCTTTCTTT
TRBJ2-7	TRBV6-5	TRBD2	NA	CASSPTRGASYEQYF	TGTGCCAGCAGTCCTACGCGGGGGGCCTCCTACGAGCAGTACTTC
TRBJ1-4	TRBV7-2	NA	NA	CATRSGLNEKLFF	TGTGCCACCCGATCAGGGCTTAATGAAAAACTGTTTTTT
TRBJ1-1	TRBV5-4	TRBD1	NA	CASSSRQGKAFF	TGTGCCAGCAGCTCACGACAGGGTAAAGCTTTCTTT
TRBJ1-4	TRBV5-6	TRBD1	NA	CASSADRIYEKLFF	TGTGCCAGCAGCGCGGACAGGATTTATGAAAAACTGTTTTTT
TRBJ2-6	TRBV11-3	NA	NA	CASSSSRDDSGANVLTF	TGTGCCAGCAGCTCCTCGAGGGACGACTCTGGGGCCAACGTCCTGACTTTC
TRBJ1-1	TRBV2	NA	NA	CASREDGLEAEAFF	TGTGCCAGCAGGGAGGACGGCCTCGAGGCTGAAGCTTTCTTT
TRBJ1-2	TRBV6-5	TRBD1	NA	CASSEDRAPYGYTF	TGTGCCAGCAGCGAGGACAGGGCCCCCTATGGCTACACCTTC
TRBJ1-2	TRBV5-6	NA	NA	CASSRGARGYTF	TGTGCCAGCTCGCGGGGGGCGCGAGGCTACACCTTC
TRBJ1-5	TRBV6-1	NA	NA	CASKDRLVGWQPQHF	TGTGCCAGCAAGGACCGCCTTGTCGGGTGGCAGCCCCAGCATTTT
TRBJ2-5	TRBV15	NA	NA	CATSRDSRVGKTQYF	TGTGCCACCAGCAGAGATTCGCGGGTGGGTAAGACCCAGTACTTC
TRBJ1-2	TRBV19	NA	NA	CASSIQGKDGYTF	TGTGCCAGTAGTATACAGGGGAAGGATGGCTACACCTTC
TRBJ1-1	TRBV7-6	NA	NA	CASSPSPANTEAFF	TGTGCCAGCAGCCCTAGCCCGGCGAACACTGAAGCTTTCTTT
TRBJ1-1	TRBV7-2	NA	NA	CASSLGGVGPRAFF	TGTGCCAGCAGCTTAGGAGGCGTGGGTCCCCGAGCTTTCTTT
TRBJ2-1	TRBV2	NA	NA	CASNGGGNNEQFF	TGTGCCAGCAATGGCGGAGGTAACAATGAGCAGTTCTTC
TRBJ2-1	TRBV11-3	TRBD1	NA	CASSLTGDSVREQFF	TGTGCCAGCAGCTTAACAGGGGATTCAGTTAGGGAGCAGTTCTTC
TRBJ1-4	TRBV13	NA	NA	CASSTRDGEKLFF	TGTGCCAGCAGCACCCGGGACGGTGAAAAACTGTTTTTT
TRBJ2-1	TRBV5-3	NA	NA	CASSLVGPYNEQFF	TGTGCCAGCAGCTTGGTTGGGCCATACAATGAGCAGTTCTTC
TRBJ2-1	TRBV7-9	TRBD2	NA	CASSPTSGGFFRYNEQFF	TGTGCCAGCAGTCCAACTAGCGGGGGATTTTTTAGGTACAATGAGCAGTTCTTC
TRBJ1-2	TRBV28	NA	once	CASSWTSGYGYTF	TGTGCCAGCAGCTGGACCTCGGGCTATGGCTACACCTTC
TRBJ1-1	TRBV7-8	TRBD1	NA	CASSAGQGLRNTEAFF	TGTGCCAGCAGTGCAGGACAGGGCCTCAGGAACACTGAAGCTTTCTTT
TRBJ1-6	TRBV14	NA	NA	CASSTRVGDGSPLHF	TGTGCCAGCAGCACCCGGGTCGGTGACGGTTCACCCCTCCACTTT